This is a list of T cell receptor beta chains from one sample in a study of CD8 T cells in ankylosing spondylitis. TCRdb called the 5' RACE reads again in MiXCR, with one record for every CDR3 protein. The repertoire consists of about 360,000 distinct CDR3 sequences, with 14% to 15% occurring once and the leading ten covering about 1%. Sequencing used blood, either unsorted or a sorted T cell fraction (not recorded which). All receptors derive from a male donor with ankylosing spondylitis or in good health (not recorded which). The CDR3 runs from the conserved cysteine through the conserved F or W. A D gene is named only where the DNA matches it firmly. The size of a clone is reported for some rows only, either as once, few or many, or as a class for expanded clones.

j_gene	v_gene	d_gene	abundance	CDR3nt	CDR3aa
TRBJ2-3	TRBV10-3	.	.	TGTGCCATCAGCTCGACACAGGATACGCAGTATTTT	CAISSTQDTQYF
TRBJ1-5	TRBV6-6	.	few	TGTGCCAGCGGACCCATGAGAGGACAGCCCCAGCATTTT	CASGPMRGQPQHF
TRBJ2-3	TRBV5-1	TRBD1	many	TGCGCCAGCAGCCCGGGACAGGGGGCAGATACGCAGTATTTT	CASSPGQGADTQYF
TRBJ2-1	TRBV30	TRBD2	.	TGTGCCTGGAGGGGACTAACGGGGCTTGGTGAGCAGTTCTTC	CAWRGLTGLGEQFF
TRBJ2-7	TRBV30	.	few	TGTGCCTGGAGACAGACAGGCTACGAGCAGTACTTC	CAWRQTGYEQYF
TRBJ2-3	TRBV29-1	TRBD1	many	TGCAGCGCCCGACAGGGTTCCGGCACAGATACGCAGTATTTT	CSARQGSGTDTQYF
TRBJ2-2	TRBV5-1	.	few	TGCGCCAGCACGTTAAGAGTGGGGACCACCGGGGAGCTGTTTTTT	CASTLRVGTTGELFF
TRBJ2-5	TRBV20-1	.	once	TGCAGTGCCTCACTAGGGGGGGAGACCCAGTACTTC	CSASLGGETQYF
TRBJ2-1	TRBV5-6	.	.	TGTGCCAGCAGCCCAGGGGGCGGGAGGGGCCTTCGTGGGCAGTTCTTC	CASSPGGGRGLRGQFF
TRBJ2-5	TRBV18	TRBD1	.	TGTGCCAGCTCACCATCCCGGGGGACAGGGGGCCAAGAGACCCAGTACTTC	CASSPSRGTGGQETQYF
TRBJ2-1	TRBV29-1	.	few	TGCAGCACAGACAGTGGGTACAATGAGCAGTTCTTC	CSTDSGYNEQFF
TRBJ2-3	TRBV12-3/TRBV12-4	TRBD2	few	TGTGCCAGCTGCTCTAGCGGGAGGACAGATACGCAGTATTTT	CASCSSGRTDTQYF
TRBJ2-7	TRBV5-1	TRBD1	few	TGCGCCAGCAGCTCCGGGACAGGGGGCCGGTCGGCCTTATACGAGCAGTACTTC	CASSSGTGGRSALYEQYF
TRBJ2-1	TRBV5-5	.	.	TGTGCCAGCAGCCCGAACAGGGCTTCGATCACCTACGAGCAGTTCTTC	CASSPNRASITYEQFF
TRBJ2-7	TRBV12-3/TRBV12-4	.	.	TGTGCCAGCAGTTGGGCCTTTACCCGCTTAGGCGAGCAGTACTTC	CASSWAFTRLGEQYF
TRBJ1-5	TRBV6-1	.	few	TGTGCCAGCAGTGAATGGGGGGCCGGTCAGCCCCAGCATTTT	CASSEWGAGQPQHF
TRBJ1-6	TRBV5-1	TRBD1	.	TGCGCCAGCAGCTTGGGGACAGGTCGGAGCTCCTATAATTCACCCCTCCACTTT	CASSLGTGRSSYNSPLHF
TRBJ2-6	TRBV6-5	.	many	TGTGCCAGCAGTTACGATGGGGCCGGGGCCAACGTCCTGACTTTC	CASSYDGAGANVLTF
TRBJ2-3	TRBV5-1	.	.	TGCGCCAGCAGCTCATCCGGGACCCACCTGATACATCCAGATACGCAGTATTTT	CASSSSGTHLIHPDTQYF
TRBJ1-2	TRBV10-3	.	.	TGTGCCATTCATTCGACTTCTGGCTACACCTTC	CAIHSTSGYTF
TRBJ2-7	TRBV10-3	TRBD2	.	TGTGCCACCACTAGCGGCAAAGGGAACTACGAGCAGTACTTC	CATTSGKGNYEQYF
TRBJ2-2	TRBV11-2	.	.	TGTGCCAGCAGCTTAGTTACTAGCTGGGAGCTGTTTTTT	CASSLVTSWELFF
TRBJ1-2	TRBV18	.	.	TGTGCCAGCTCACCATGGGGCGCGAGTGGCTACACCTTC	CASSPWGASGYTF
TRBJ1-6	TRBV7-9	.	.	TGTGCCAGCAGCTTAGGGGGCCCTCATTCACCCCTCCACTTT	CASSLGGPHSPLHF
TRBJ2-7	TRBV5-1	TRBD2	few	TGCGCCAGCAGCCAAGGACTAGCGGGAGACTACGAGCAGTACTTC	CASSQGLAGDYEQYF
TRBJ2-5	TRBV5-1	TRBD2	few	TGCGCCAGCAGCTTGGGGGGGACTAGGTTTGGAGAGACCCAGTACTTC	CASSLGGTRFGETQYF
TRBJ1-4	TRBV7-2	TRBD1	few	TGTGCCAGCAGCTTACGAGGGACAGCTAATGAAAAACTGTTTTTT	CASSLRGTANEKLFF
TRBJ1-1	TRBV11-2	.	.	TGTGCCAGCAGCCCCCAAGGAGCAGCAAGTGGCACTGAAGCTTTCTTT	CASSPQGAASGTEAFF